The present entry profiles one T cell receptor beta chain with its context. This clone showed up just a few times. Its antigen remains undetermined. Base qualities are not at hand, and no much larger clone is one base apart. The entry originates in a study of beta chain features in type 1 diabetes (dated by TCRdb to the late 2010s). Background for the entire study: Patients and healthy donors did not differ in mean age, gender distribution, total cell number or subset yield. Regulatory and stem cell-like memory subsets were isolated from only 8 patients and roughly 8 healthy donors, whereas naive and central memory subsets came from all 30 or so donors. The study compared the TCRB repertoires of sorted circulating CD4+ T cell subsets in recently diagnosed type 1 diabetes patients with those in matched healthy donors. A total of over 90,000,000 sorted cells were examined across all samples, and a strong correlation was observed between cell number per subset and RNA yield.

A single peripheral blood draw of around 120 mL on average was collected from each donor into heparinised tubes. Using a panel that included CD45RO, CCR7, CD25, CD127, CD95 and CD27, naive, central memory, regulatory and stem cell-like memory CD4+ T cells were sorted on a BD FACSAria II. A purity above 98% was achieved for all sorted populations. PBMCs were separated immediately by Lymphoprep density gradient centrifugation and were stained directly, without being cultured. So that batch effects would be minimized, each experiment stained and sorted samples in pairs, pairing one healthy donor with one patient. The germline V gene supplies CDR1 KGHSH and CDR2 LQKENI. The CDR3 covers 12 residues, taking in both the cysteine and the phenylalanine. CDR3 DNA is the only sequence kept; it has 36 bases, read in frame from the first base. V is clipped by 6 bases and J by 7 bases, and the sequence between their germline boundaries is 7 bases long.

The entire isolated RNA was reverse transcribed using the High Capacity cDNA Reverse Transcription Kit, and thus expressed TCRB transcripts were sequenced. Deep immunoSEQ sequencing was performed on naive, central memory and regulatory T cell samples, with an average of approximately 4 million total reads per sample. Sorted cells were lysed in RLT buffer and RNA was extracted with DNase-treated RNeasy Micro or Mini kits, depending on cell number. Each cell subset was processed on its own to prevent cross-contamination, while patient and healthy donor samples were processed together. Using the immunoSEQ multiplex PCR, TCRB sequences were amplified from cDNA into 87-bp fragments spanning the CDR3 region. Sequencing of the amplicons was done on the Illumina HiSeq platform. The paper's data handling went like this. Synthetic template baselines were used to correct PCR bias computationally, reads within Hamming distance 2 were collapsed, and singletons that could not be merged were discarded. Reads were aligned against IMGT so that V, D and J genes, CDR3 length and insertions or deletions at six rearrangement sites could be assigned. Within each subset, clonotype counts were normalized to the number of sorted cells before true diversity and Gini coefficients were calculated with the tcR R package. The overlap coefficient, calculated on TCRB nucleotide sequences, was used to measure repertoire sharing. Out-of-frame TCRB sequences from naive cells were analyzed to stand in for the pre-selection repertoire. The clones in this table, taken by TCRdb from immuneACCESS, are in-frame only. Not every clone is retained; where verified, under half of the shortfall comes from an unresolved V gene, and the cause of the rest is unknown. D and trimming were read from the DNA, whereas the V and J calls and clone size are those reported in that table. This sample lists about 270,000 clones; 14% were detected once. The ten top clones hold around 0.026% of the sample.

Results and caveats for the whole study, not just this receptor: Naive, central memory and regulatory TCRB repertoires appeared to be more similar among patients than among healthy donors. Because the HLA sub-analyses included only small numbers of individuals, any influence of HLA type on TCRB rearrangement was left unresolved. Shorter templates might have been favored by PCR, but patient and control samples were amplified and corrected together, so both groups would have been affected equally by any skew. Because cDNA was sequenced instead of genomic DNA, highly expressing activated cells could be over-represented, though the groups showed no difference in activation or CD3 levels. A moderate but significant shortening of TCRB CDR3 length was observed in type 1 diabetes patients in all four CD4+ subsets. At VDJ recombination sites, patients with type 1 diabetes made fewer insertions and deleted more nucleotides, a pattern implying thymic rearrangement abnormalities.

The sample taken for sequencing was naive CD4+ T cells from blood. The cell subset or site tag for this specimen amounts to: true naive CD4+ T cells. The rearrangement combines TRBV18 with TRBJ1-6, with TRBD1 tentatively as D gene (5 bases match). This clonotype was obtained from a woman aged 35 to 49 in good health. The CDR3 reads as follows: CASSGGNSPLHF. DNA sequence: TGTGCCAGCTCCGGGGGGAATTCACCCCTCCACTTT.